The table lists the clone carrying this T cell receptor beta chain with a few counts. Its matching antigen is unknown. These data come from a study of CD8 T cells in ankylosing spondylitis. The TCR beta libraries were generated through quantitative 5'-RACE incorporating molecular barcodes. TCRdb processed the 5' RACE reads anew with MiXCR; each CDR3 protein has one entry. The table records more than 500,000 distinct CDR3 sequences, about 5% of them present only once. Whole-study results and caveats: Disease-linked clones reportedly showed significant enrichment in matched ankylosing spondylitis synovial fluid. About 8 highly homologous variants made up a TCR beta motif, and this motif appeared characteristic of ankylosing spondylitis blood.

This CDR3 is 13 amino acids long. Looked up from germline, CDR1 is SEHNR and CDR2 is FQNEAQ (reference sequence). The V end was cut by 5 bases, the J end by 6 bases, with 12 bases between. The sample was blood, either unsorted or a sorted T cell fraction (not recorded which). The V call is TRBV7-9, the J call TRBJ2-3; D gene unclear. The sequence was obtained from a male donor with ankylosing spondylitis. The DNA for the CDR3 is TGTGCCAGCAGCCAATCCGGTCCGGATACGCAGTATTTT. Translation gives CASSQSGPDTQYF.